This T cell receptor (beta chain) is from a study of T-cell reconstitution after alpha-beta-depleted transplantation in children. Findings and limits, study-wide: At the one-year point after transplant, T-cell counts and TCRbeta diversity were found to come mostly from T cells that had been newly produced. Several hundred expanded graft clones reportedly supplied alpha-beta T cells about two months after transplant. Surviving recipient T cells and intrathymic progenitors accounted for some patients' high TCRbeta diversity at day 60.

During its preparation, the TCRbeta library received unique molecular identifiers. TCRdb passed the PCR reads through MiXCR, listing each CDR3 protein once. The sample holds 700,000 to 850,000 distinct CDR3 sequences; roughly 15% are singletons and the top ten take about 4.6%. The germline V gene encodes CDR1 MNHEY and CDR2 SVGAGI. V trimming: 3 bases; J trimming: 4 bases; junction bases outside the gene matches: 3. The CDR3 is 15 amino acids. This clonotype was counted many times. Its antigen is undetermined. The specimen was PBMCs, mostly from graft donor cells, collected 360 days after TCRalphabeta/CD19-depleted stem cell transplant. This clonotype was obtained from a male patient between 5 and 17 years old who had a stem cell transplant for acute lymphoblastic leukemia, so the T cells may come from the graft donor. This rearrangement joins TRBV6-5 to TRBJ2-1; TRBD2 matches 10 bases. For the CDR3, the DNA is TGTGCCAGCAGTTATACTAGCGGGACATACAATGAGCAGTTCTTC. Translating gives CASSYTSGTYNEQFF.